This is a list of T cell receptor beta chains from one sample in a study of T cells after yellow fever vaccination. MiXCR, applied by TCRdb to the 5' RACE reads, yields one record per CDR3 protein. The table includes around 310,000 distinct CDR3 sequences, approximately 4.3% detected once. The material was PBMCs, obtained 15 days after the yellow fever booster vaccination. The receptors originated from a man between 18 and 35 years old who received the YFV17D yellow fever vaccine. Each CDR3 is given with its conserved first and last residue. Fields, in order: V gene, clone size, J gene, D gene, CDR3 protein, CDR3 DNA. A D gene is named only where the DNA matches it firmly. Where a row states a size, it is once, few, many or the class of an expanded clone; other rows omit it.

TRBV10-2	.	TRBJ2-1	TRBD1	CASRTGGRDDEQFF	TGCGCCAGCAGGACAGGGGGCCGGGACGATGAGCAGTTCTTC
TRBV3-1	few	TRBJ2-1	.	CASSQLVSYNEQFF	TGTGCCAGCAGCCAGCTAGTCTCCTACAATGAGCAGTTCTTC
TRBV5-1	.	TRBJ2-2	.	CASSLVSGLMNTGELIF	TGCGCCAGCAGCTTGGTGTCCGGACTCATGAACACCGGGGAGCTGATTTTT
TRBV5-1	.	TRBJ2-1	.	CACSATSLNEQFF	TGCGCCTGCAGCGCAACTAGCCTAAATGAGCAGTTCTTC
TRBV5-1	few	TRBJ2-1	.	CASSFRLGENNEQFF	TGCGCCAGCAGCTTCCGTCTCGGGGAGAACAATGAGCAGTTCTTC
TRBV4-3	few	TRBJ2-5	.	CASSQDRQQETQYF	TGCGCCAGCAGCCAAGATCGCCAGCAAGAGACCCAGTACTTC
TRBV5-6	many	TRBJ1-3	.	CASSYRLGSGNTIYF	TGTGCCAGCAGCTACCGGTTGGGCTCTGGAAACACCATATATTTT
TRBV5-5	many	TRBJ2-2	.	CAGSPITTGELFF	TGTGCCGGTTCACCTATCACTACCGGGGAGCTGTTTTTT
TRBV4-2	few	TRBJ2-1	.	CASSQGVLRDNEQFF	TGTGCCAGCAGCCAGGGGGTTCTGAGAGACAATGAGCAGTTCTTC
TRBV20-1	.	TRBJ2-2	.	CSAPSVANTGELFF	TGCAGTGCCCCTAGCGTCGCGAACACCGGGGAGCTGTTTTTT
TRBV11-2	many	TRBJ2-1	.	CASTIAVSSYNEQFF	TGTGCCAGCACAATAGCGGTAAGCTCCTACAATGAGCAGTTCTTC
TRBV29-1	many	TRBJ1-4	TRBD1	CSVQGATNEKLFF	TGCAGCGTACAGGGGGCAACTAATGAAAAACTGTTTTTT
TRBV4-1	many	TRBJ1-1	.	CASSQDTGLFTEAFF	TGCGCCAGCAGCCAAGATACAGGCTTGTTCACTGAAGCTTTCTTT
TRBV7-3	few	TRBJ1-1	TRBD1	CASSPRGQETEAFF	TGTGCCAGCAGCCCGAGGGGGCAGGAAACTGAAGCTTTCTTT
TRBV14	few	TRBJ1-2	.	CASSQQGGRYTF	TGTGCCAGCAGCCAGCAAGGGGGTCGCTACACCTTC
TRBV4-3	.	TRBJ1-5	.	CASSHRPDQPQLF	TGCGCCAGCAGCCACCGCCCGGATCAGCCCCAGCTTTTT
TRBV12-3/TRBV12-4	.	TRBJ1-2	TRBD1	CASAPGQDYGYTF	TGTGCCAGCGCCCCGGGACAGGACTATGGCTACACCTTC
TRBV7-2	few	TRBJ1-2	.	CASSLDPRGYGYTF	TGTGCCAGCAGCTTAGACCCGAGGGGCTATGGCTACACCTTC
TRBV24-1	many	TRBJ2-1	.	CATSGRGHEQFF	TGTGCCACCAGTGGTCGGGGCCATGAGCAGTTCTTC
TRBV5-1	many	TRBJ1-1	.	CASSSDGNGYTEAFF	TGCGCCAGCAGCTCCGACGGGAACGGATACACTGAAGCTTTCTTT
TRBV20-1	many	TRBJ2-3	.	CSARGPADTQYF	TGCAGTGCTAGAGGTCCAGCAGATACGCAGTATTTT
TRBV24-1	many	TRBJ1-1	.	CATSQGEVTEAFF	TGTGCCACCAGCCAGGGTGAAGTGACTGAAGCTTTCTTT
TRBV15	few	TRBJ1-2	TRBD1	CATSEGGAGGYTF	TGTGCCACCAGCGAAGGGGGCGCCGGGGGCTACACCTTC
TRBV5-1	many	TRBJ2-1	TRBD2	CASSPTPNWRGGLFF	TGCGCCAGCAGCCCCACTCCGAATTGGCGGGGGGGCCTGTTCTTC
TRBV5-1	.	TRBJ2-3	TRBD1	CASSEGQGFTDTQYF	TGCGCCAGCAGCGAGGGACAGGGATTTACAGATACGCAGTATTTT
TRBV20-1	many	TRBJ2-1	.	CSARYNEQFF	TGCAGTGCTAGGTACAATGAGCAGTTCTTC
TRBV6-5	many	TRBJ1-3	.	CASTTSRSGNTIYF	TGTGCCAGCACTACAAGTCGCTCTGGAAACACCATATATTTT
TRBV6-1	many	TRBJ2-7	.	CASSESVASSYEQYF	TGTGCCAGCAGTGAATCGGTCGCAAGCTCCTACGAGCAGTACTTC
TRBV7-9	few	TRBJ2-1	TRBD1	CASSDPGQGHGEQFF	TGTGCCAGCAGCGATCCGGGACAGGGGCATGGTGAGCAGTTCTTC
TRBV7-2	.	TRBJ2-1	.	CASSSSPGGSYNEQFF	TGTGCCAGCAGCTCCTCACCCGGCGGATCCTACAATGAGCAGTTCTTC
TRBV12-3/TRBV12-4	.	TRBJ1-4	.	CASSFSEGEKLFF	TGTGCCAGCAGTTTCTCCGAGGGGGAAAAACTGTTTTTT
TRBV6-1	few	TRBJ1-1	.	CAATGTRSNTEAFF	TGTGCCGCGACCGGGACTCGCTCTAACACTGAAGCTTTCTTT
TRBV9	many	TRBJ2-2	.	CASSARQYTGELFF	TGTGCCAGCAGCGCCAGACAGTACACCGGGGAGCTGTTTTTT
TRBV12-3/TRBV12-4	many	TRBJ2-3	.	CASRQTGTDTQYF	TGTGCCAGCCGCCAGACAGGCACAGATACGCAGTATTTT
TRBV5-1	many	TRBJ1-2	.	CASSEQGARGYTF	TGCGCCAGCAGCGAACAGGGTGCCCGTGGCTACACCTTC
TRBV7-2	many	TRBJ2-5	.	CASSRVYSETQYF	TGTGCCAGCAGTCGTGTATATTCAGAGACCCAGTACTTC
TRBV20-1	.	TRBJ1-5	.	CSASPAGISSQPQHF	TGCAGTGCTAGCCCGGCCGGTATTAGCAGTCAGCCCCAGCATTTT
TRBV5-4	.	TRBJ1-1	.	CASSVGGVRTEAFF	TGTGCCAGCAGCGTTGGGGGCGTAAGGACTGAAGCTTTCTTT
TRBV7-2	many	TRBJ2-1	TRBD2	CASTPPSGGYNEQFF	TGTGCCAGCACCCCACCGAGCGGGGGCTACAATGAGCAGTTCTTC
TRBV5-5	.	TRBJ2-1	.	CASSSGGLTFYNEQFF	TGTGCCAGCAGCTCCGGTGGCCTTACGTTCTACAATGAGCAGTTCTTC
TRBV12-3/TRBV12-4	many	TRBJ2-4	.	CASSTSREGKNIQYF	TGTGCCAGCAGTACCTCCCGAGAAGGTAAAAACATTCAGTACTTC
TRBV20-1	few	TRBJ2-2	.	CSARDTGFTGELFF	TGCAGTGCTAGAGATACAGGGTTCACCGGGGAGCTGTTTTTT
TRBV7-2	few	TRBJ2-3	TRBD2	CASSLGTSGYTDTQYF	TGTGCCAGCAGCTTGGGGACTAGCGGGTACACAGATACGCAGTATTTT
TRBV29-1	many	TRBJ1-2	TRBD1	CSVEPGQGDRGYTF	TGCAGCGTAGAACCGGGACAGGGGGATAGGGGCTACACCTTC
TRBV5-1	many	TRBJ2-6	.	CASSWDGEGISGANVLTF	TGCGCCAGCAGCTGGGATGGGGAAGGGATCTCTGGGGCCAACGTCCTGACTTTC
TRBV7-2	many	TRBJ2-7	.	CASSDSLFPYEQYF	TGTGCCAGCAGCGACAGTCTCTTTCCTTACGAGCAGTACTTC
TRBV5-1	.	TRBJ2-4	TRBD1	CASSSNRGFKNIQYF	TGCGCCAGCAGCTCCAACAGGGGTTTTAAAAACATTCAGTACTTC
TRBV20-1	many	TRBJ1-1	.	CSAKENTEAFF	TGCAGTGCGAAGGAGAACACTGAAGCTTTCTTT
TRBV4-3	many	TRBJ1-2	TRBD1	CASSSDRGDYGYTF	TGCGCCAGCAGCTCGGACAGGGGGGACTATGGCTACACCTTC
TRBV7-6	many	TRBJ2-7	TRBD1	CASSLNEGAGYEQYF	TGTGCCAGCAGCTTAAATGAGGGGGCCGGTTACGAGCAGTACTTC
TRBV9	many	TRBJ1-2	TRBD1	CASSSTGGGSYGYTF	TGTGCCAGCAGCTCTACAGGGGGCGGGAGTTATGGCTACACCTTC
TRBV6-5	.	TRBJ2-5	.	CASSSHGRLAETQYF	TGTGCCAGCAGTTCCCACGGCAGGCTGGCGGAGACCCAGTACTTC
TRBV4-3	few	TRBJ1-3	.	CASSQESISGNTIYF	TGCGCCAGCAGCCAAGAATCGATCTCTGGAAACACCATATATTTT
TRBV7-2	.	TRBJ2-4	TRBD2	CASSFSGGAGNIQYF	TGTGCCAGCAGCTTTAGCGGGGGGGCAGGTAACATTCAGTACTTC
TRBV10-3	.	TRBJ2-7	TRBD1	CAISEGGQGATRSYEQYF	TGTGCCATCAGTGAAGGGGGACAGGGGGCGACCCGCTCCTACGAGCAGTACTTC
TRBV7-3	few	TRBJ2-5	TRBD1	CASSLGTAHQETQYF	TGTGCCAGCAGCTTAGGGACAGCCCACCAAGAGACCCAGTACTTC
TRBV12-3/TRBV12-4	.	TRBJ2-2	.	CASSLRIAGELFF	TGTGCCAGCAGTTTACGTATTGCCGGGGAGCTGTTTTTT